This T cell receptor beta chain derives from a study of T cell responses to AZD1222 COVID-19 vaccine. CDR1 and CDR2 (germline): SGHTA, FQGTGA. The ends lost 2 bases at V and 8 bases at J; junction bases unmatched: 0. The CDR3 runs 13 residues. Concerning this clone itself: The antigen is not known.

Study observations and caveats: Most donors were white British and more were female, and clonal diversity was possibly underestimated. Baseline testing showed seropositivity in only a handful of AZD1222 recipients. Regions 160-218 and 743-854 dominated among vaccine-associated CD4 TCRs spanning spike. Regions left unmutated in variants are reportedly the target of nearly half of spike-specific TCRs.

Only in-frame clones appear in the TCRdb table, and some are missing; sequencing was by immunoSEQ multiplex PCR. The table has about 210,000 clones, around 94% seen once. This specimen was peripheral blood, taken 28 days after the second dose of the MenACWY control vaccine. The sequence came from an adult who received the MenACWY meningococcal vaccine as a control. The rearrangement links TRBV7-3 to TRBJ1-1, with 12 bases that match TRBD1. CDR3 region: CASSLGTGGEAFF. DNA of the CDR3: TGTGCCAGCAGCTTAGGGACAGGGGGCGAAGCTTTCTTT.